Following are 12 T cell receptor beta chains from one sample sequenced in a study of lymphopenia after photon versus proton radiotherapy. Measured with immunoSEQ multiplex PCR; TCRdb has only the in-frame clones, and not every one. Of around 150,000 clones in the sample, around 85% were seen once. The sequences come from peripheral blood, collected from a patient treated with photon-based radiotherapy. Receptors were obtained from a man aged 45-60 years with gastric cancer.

The DNA of the CDR3 is TGTGCCAGCAGGTCAGGGGGCGCGGGAACTGAAGCTTTCTTT. Protein: CASRSGGAGTEAFF. The chain employs TRBV11-2 and TRBJ1-1; 8 bases fit TRBD1. This CDR3 is 14 amino acids long. Trimming took 6 bases from V and 5 from J; bases not matched to a gene: 8. CDR1 and CDR2 from the germline V gene are SGHAT and FQNNGV.

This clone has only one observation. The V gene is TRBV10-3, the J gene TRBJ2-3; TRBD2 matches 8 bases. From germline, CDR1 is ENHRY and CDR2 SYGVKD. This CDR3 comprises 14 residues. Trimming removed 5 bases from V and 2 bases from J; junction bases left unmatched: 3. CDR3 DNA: TGTGCCATCAGTAGCGGGAGCACCACAGATACGCAGTATTTT. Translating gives CAISSGSTTDTQYF.

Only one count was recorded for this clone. The CDR3 here is CSVADQGWLFF. The DNA of the CDR3 is TGCAGCGTAGCCGATCAGGGATGGCTGTTTTTT. The chain uses TRBV29-1 and TRBJ2-2, with a tentative D call TRBD1 (5 bases). The V end lost 6 bases, the J end lost 13 bases, and 15 bases lay between the germline ends. The CDR3 has 11 residues. Looked up from germline, CDR1 is SQVTM and CDR2 is ANQGSEA.

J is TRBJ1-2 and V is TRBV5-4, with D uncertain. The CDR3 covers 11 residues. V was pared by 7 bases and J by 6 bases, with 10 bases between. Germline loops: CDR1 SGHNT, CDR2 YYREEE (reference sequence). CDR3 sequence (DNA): TGTGCCAGCGGACCCGAGAATGGCTACACCTTC. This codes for CASGPENGYTF. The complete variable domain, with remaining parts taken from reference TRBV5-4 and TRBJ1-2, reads ETGVTQSPTHLIKTRGQQVTLRCSSQSGHNTVSWYQQALGQGPQFIFQYYREEENGRGNFPPRFSGLQFPNYSSELNVNALELDDSALYLCASGPENGYTFGSGTRLTVV.

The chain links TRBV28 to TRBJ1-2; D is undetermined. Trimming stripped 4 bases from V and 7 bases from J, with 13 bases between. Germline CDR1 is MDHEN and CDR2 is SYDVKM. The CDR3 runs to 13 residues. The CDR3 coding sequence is TGTGCCAGCAGTTCCCTCCCGCTTGGTGGCTACACCTTC. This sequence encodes CASSSLPLGGYTF.

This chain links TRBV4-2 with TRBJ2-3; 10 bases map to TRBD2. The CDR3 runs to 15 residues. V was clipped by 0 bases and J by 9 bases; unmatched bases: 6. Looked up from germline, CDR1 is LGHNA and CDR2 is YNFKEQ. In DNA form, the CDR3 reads TGTGCCAGCAGCCAAGATCCCGGACTAGCGGAGACGCAGTATTTT. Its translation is CASSQDPGLAETQYF.

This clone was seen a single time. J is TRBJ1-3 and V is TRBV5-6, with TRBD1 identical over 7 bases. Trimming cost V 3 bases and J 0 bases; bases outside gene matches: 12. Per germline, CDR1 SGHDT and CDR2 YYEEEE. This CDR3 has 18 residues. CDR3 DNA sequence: TGTGCCAGCAGCTCCCTCGACAGGGCCCAGAGCTCTGGAAACACCATATATTTT. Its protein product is CASSSLDRAQSSGNTIYF.

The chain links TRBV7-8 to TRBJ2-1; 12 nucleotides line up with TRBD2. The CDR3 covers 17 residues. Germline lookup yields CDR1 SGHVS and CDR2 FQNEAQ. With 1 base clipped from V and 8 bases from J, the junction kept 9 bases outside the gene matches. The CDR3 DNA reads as TGTGCCAGCAGCTTAGTTGTGACTAGCGGGAGAGGCTATGAGCAGTTCTTC. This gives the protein CASSLVVTSGRGYEQFF. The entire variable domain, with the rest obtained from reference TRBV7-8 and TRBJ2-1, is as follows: GAGVSQSPRYKVAKRGQDVALRCDPISGHVSLFWYQQALGQGPEFLTYFQNEAQLDKSGLPSDRFFAERPEGSVSTLKIQRTQQEDSAVYLCASSLVVTSGRGYEQFFGPGTRLTVL.

CDR3 in amino acids: CASSGGTGGYTF. The CDR3 DNA is TGTGCCAGCAGTGGGGGGACTGGAGGCTACACCTTC. The genes are TRBV7-2 and TRBJ1-2; tentatively, D is TRBD1 (5 bases). CDR1 and CDR2 from the germline V gene are SGHTA and FQGNSA. The CDR3 contains 12 residues. Trimming removed 6 bases from V and 8 bases from J, with 13 bases in between.

The CDR3 sequence is CASSPSYGKSDTQYF. The CDR3 nucleotides read TGTGCCAGCAGTCCTAGCTACGGCAAATCAGATACGCAGTATTTT. V is TRBV7-3 and J is TRBJ2-3, with D possibly TRBD2 on 5 matching bases. Trimming removed 6 bases at V and 4 bases at J, with 17 bases between. Germline lookup yields CDR1 SGHTA and CDR2 FQGTGA. This CDR3 contains 15 residues.

The CDR3 DNA sequence: TGTGCCAGCAGCTTAGGTCGGGGAGATACGCAGTATTTT. Translation: CASSLGRGDTQYF. The chain couples TRBV7-2 to TRBJ2-3; tentative D call: TRBD2 (5 bases). CDR1 and CDR2 from the germline V gene are SGHTA and FQGNSA. V was cut by 1 base and J by 5 bases, with 7 bases left in between. The CDR3 sequence is 13 residues long.

The CDR3 here is CAIGGQGTSGRRNEQFF. The CDR3 DNA is TGTGCCATCGGAGGACAGGGGACTAGCGGGAGAAGAAATGAGCAGTTCTTC. This chain joins TRBV10-3 and TRBJ2-1, with 14 bases fitting TRBD2. CDR3 length equals 17 residues. Germline V gives CDR1 ENHRY, CDR2 SYGVKD. J gave up 7 bases and V 8 bases, and 13 bases lay outside the gene matches.